The sequence of this TCR beta chain was determined in a study of blood T cell repertoires in COVID-19. Study-wide context: Acute and convalescent COVID-19 specimens originated in the United States, Italy and Spain. Sample material is recorded as cDNA or gDNA derived from T cells, B-cell-depleted T cells, or PBMCs.

Per the original data handling: Reference gene primer amplification in the assay estimated nucleated cell counts. Using immunoSEQ multiplex PCR, the repertoire was profiled, and TCRdb retains in-frame clones only, with some absent. V and J calls and clone size are those listed in that table; D and trimming were worked out from the DNA. This table has approximately 82,000 clones, about four fifths appearing once. V was cut by 6 bases and J by 0 bases, with 8 bases left in between. Germline loops: CDR1 LNHDA, CDR2 SQIVND (reference sequence). The CDR3 spans 13 residues. This sequence originates from a woman aged 60-75 years with acute or convalescent COVID-19. The chain recombines TRBV19 with TRBJ2-5, with a possible D match to TRBD1 (6 bases). Sequencing was done on a sample of peripheral blood. The CDR3 sequence: CASSSGDQETQYF. As DNA, the CDR3 is TGTGCCAGTAGCTCAGGGGACCAAGAGACCCAGTACTTC.